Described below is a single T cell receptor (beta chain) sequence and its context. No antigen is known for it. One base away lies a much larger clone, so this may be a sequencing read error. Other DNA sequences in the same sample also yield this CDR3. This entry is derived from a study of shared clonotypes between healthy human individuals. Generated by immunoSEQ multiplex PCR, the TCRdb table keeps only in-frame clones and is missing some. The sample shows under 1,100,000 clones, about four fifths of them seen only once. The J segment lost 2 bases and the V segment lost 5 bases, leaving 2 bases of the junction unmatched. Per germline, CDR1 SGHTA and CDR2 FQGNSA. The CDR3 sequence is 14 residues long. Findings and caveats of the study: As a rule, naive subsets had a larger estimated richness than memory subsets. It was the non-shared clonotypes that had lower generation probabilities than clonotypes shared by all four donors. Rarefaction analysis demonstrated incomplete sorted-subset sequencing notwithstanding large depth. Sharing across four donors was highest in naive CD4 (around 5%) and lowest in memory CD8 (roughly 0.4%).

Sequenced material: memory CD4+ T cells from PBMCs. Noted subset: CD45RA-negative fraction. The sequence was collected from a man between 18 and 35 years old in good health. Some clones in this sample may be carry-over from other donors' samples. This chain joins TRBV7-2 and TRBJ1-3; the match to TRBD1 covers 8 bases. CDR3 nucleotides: TGTGCCAGCAGCCCACAGGGGGCTGGAAACACCATATATTTT. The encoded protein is CASSPQGAGNTIYF.